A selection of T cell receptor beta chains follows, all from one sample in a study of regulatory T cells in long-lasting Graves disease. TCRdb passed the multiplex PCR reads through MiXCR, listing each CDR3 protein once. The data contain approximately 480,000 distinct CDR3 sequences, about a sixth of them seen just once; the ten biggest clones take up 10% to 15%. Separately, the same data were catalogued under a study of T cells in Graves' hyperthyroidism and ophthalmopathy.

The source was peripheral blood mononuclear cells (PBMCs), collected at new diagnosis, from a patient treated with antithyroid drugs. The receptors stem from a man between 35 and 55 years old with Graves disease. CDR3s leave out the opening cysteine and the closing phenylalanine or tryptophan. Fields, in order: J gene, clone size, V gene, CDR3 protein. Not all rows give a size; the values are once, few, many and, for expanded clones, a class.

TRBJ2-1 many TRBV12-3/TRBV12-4 ASSLGTPTYNEQF
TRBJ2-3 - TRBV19 ASSIPRAGTDTQY
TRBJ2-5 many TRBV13 ASSSSWTGPQETQY
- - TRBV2 ASSEEASWETQY
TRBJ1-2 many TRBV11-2 ASSSSGGTYGYT
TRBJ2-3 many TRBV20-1 SARPVMADTQY
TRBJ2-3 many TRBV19 ASSSTGNTDTQY
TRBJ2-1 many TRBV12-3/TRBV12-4 ASSHRTSGRASEQF
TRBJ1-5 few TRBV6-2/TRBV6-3 ASSELLGQPQH
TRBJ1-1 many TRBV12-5 ASGLGGGAF
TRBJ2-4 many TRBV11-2 ASSPLRRVPKNIQY
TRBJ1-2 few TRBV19 ASSKAKQGNYGYT
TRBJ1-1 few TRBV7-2 ASSFDRVITEAF
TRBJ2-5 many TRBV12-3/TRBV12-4 ATMLGGRAETQY
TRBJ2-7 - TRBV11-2 ASSSGSYNANYEQH
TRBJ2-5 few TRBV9 ASSVSWQETQY
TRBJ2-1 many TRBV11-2 ASSSTPGLAGDNEQF
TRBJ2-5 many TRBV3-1 ASGQAMGTQY
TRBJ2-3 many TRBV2 ASRTGTATDTQY
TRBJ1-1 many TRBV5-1 ASSVTTGVNTEAF
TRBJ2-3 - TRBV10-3 AIRRTGGTDTQY
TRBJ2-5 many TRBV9 ASNDGVQETQY
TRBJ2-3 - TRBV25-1 ASTGPAYDDTQY
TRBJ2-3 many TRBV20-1 SAKLATGDTQY
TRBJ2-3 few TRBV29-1 SVGLAGGREDTQY
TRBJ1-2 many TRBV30 AWSHTTNYGYT
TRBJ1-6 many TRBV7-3 ASSTSGGGNSPLH
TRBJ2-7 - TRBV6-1 ASSTTSGYEQY
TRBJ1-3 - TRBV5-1 ASSLAAEKENTIY
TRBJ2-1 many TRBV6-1 ASSEGFRASGRNEQF
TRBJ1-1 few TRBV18 ASSLRARASTEAF
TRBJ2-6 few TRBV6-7 ASTTGGLGSSGANVLT
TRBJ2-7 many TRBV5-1 ASSVESSYEQY
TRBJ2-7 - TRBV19 ASSQQWGGRSDSYEQY
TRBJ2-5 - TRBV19 ASSIGRQTQH
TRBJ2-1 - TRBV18 ASSPSEVLTSGRLNNEQF
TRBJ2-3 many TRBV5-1 ASSVGSGRTDTQY
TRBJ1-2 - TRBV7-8 ASRAIGTENYGYT
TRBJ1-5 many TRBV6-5 ASSSVGQPQH
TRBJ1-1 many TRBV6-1 ASSRLNTEAF
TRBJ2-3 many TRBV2 ASSEYSGTDTQY
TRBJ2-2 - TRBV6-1 ASEGTGELF
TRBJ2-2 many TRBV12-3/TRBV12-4 ASSRGLQGVTGELF
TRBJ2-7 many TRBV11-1 ASSLKAGTFYEQY
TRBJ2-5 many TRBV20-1 SAPNGGPQETQY
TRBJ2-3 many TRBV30 AWSLTAIGNTQY
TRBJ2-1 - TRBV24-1 ATSDLPGRGYNEQF
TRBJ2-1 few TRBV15 ATSRGKSGNYNEQF
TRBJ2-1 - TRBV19 ASSPRTSARDNEQF
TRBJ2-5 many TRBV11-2 ASSLEFRDRVLQETQY
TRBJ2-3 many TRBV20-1 SARLPSGNTDTQY
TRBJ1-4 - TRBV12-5 APWGGQKLF
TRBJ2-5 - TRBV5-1 ASSLGPNEGTQY
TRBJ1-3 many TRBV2 ASSAGPGNTIY